This T cell receptor (beta chain) was sequenced in a study of T cell responses to AZD1222 COVID-19 vaccine. Findings and caveats of the study: Sampling captured repertoires only after the peak T cell response. Among AZD1222 vaccinees, only 5 to 7 were seropositive at baseline. The CD4 TCRs associated with vaccination extended across spike and predominated at 160-218 and 743-854.

Sequencing was performed with immunoSEQ multiplex PCR; in TCRdb, only in-frame clones are kept and a portion is missing. Here the sample spans approximately 100,000 clones, 90% being singletons. It was second doses at about 4 or about 12 weeks that were pooled. V was trimmed by 7 bases and J by 0 bases, leaving 24 bases between them. The CDR3 contains 18 residues. In this sample, this clone turned up once. The antigen is undetermined. J is TRBJ2-5 and V is TRBV23-1, with a weak D call TRBD1 (6 bases). TRBV23-1 is recorded as an ORF, its role being uncertain. The clonotype originates from an adult who received the AZD1222 COVID-19 vaccine. Sequencing used peripheral blood, obtained 28 days after the second AZD1222 dose. The DNA of the CDR3 is TGCGCCAGCAACCAAGGGCCCACAGGGAACCCGTACCAAGAGACCCAGTACTTC. Amino acids: CASNQGPTGNPYQETQYF.